A single sample is the source of the 25 T cell receptor beta chains below, sequenced in a study of cytomegalovirus exposure and HLA in healthy donors. Assay used: immunoSEQ multiplex PCR; TCRdb lists only in-frame clones, some missing. The sample lists about 140,000 clones, about 83% seen once, with almost 1.5% in the top ten. The sample comprised PBMCs. These TCRs come from a woman aged 25 to 39 in good health and CMV-seronegative.

This clone was found a few times. The chain combines TRBV7-9 with TRBJ2-5; no clear D. The CDR3 covers 12 residues. Trimming left V 4 bases short and J 7 bases short, with 10 bases between. The germline gives CDR1 SEHNR, CDR2 FQNEAQ (reference sequence). The CDR3 nucleotides read TGTGCCAGCAGCTCCTACTCGGGGACCCAGTACTTC. As protein: CASSSYSGTQYF. Full variable domain (outside the CDR3, taken from reference TRBV7-9 and TRBJ2-5): DTGVSQNPRHKITKRGQNVTFRCDPISEHNRLYWYRQTLGQGPEFLTYFQNEAQLEKSRLLSDRFSAERPKGSFSTLEIQRTEQGDSAMYLCASSSYSGTQYFGPGTRLLVL.

V usage is TRBV19 and J usage is TRBJ1-4; a possible D gene is TRBD1 (6 bases). The CDR3 sequence is 16 residues long. CDR1 and CDR2 from the germline V gene are LNHDA and SQIVND (reference sequence). Trimming removed 3 bases at V and 8 bases at J, with 19 bases between. The CDR3 nucleotides read TGTGCCAGTAGTATGTCTTTGGGACACGGACGGGAAAAACTGTTTTTT. It encodes CASSMSLGHGREKLFF. Full variable domain (rest looked up from reference TRBV19 and TRBJ1-4): DGGITQSPKYLFRKEGQNVTLSCEQNLNHDAMYWYRQDPGQGLRLIYYSQIVNDFQKGDIAEGYSVSREKKESFPLTVTSAQKNPTAFYLCASSMSLGHGREKLFFGSGTQLSVL.

CDR3 sequence reads: CASRAGTGANQPQHF. DNA of the CDR3: TGTGCCAGCAGAGCCGGGACAGGGGCTAATCAGCCCCAGCATTTT. The V and J genes are TRBV6-6 and TRBJ1-5; 10 bases line up with TRBD1. CDR1 is MNHNY and CDR2 is SVGAGI in the germline V gene (reference sequence). V trimming: 6 bases; J trimming: 4 bases; junction bases outside the gene matches: 6. This CDR3 spans 15 amino acids.

V usage is TRBV5-6 and J usage is TRBJ2-1; TRBD1 is a possible D gene (5 bases). Germline V gives CDR1 SGHDT, CDR2 YYEEEE. CDR3 length: 16 amino acids. V gave up 4 bases and J gave up 1 base, with 15 bases separating them. DNA for the CDR3: TGTGCCAGCAGCGGTTCGCTGACAGAATCCTACAATGAGCAGTTCTTC. Encoded protein: CASSGSLTESYNEQFF.

The rearrangement joins TRBV6-5 to TRBJ2-7, with 9 bases aligning to TRBD1. Per germline, CDR1 MNHEY and CDR2 SVGAGI. The V gene end was trimmed by 6 bases and the J gene end by 3 bases; junction bases not matched to a gene: 0. The CDR3 runs 12 residues. CDR3 bases: TGTGCCAGCAGGACAGGGGGCTACGAGCAGTACTTC. Protein: CASRTGGYEQYF.

The chain joins TRBV6-6 to TRBJ1-5; 8 positions match TRBD1. The CDR3 has 16 residues. Germline V gene data show CDR1 as MNHNY and CDR2 as SVGAGI (reference sequence). The trim removed 5 bases at V and 3 bases at J, leaving 9 bases unmatched. In DNA, the CDR3 is TGTGCCAGCAGTCCCTCGACAGGGGCCTTCAATCAGCCCCAGCATTTT. Its protein is CASSPSTGAFNQPQHF.

This clone was counted a single time. The rearrangement joins TRBV7-2 to TRBJ1-2, with a tentative D call TRBD1 (6 bases). The germline CDR1 and CDR2 sequences are SGHTA and FQGNSA. This CDR3 spans 13 amino acids. Trimming removed 2 bases at V and 4 bases at J, with 8 bases between. CDR3 protein: CASSLTGSYGYTF. In nucleotides, the CDR3 is TGTGCCAGCAGCTTAACAGGGTCCTATGGCTACACCTTC.

The rearrangement uses TRBV28 and TRBJ2-3; maybe TRBD2 (5 bases). V lost 3 bases, J lost 0 bases, and 13 bases lay in between. The CDR3 spans 16 residues. The V gene's germline CDR1 is MDHEN and CDR2 SYDVKM. In nucleotides, the CDR3 is TGTGCCAGCAGTTTCCCGACTACGACTAGCACAGATACGCAGTATTTT. It translates to CASSFPTTTSTDTQYF.

The chain joins TRBV6-6 to TRBJ1-1, with TRBD1 identical over 7 bases. CDR3 length: 13 amino acids. Germline V gene lookup returns CDR1 MNHNY and CDR2 SVGAGI (reference sequence). V shed 4 bases and J 8 bases; nucleotides not matched to a gene: 7. The CDR3 bases are TGTGCCAGCAGTTCGACAGGGTATGCAGAAGCTTTCTTT. Its protein is CASSSTGYAEAFF.

The V gene is TRBV11-2, the J gene TRBJ1-1; possible D gene TRBD1, 6 bases. Germline lookup yields CDR1 SGHAT and CDR2 FQNNGV. V lost 5 bases and J 1 base, leaving 14 bases between the germline ends. This CDR3 is built from 15 residues. The CDR3 DNA sequence: TGTGCCAGCAGCCTGGGGGGGCAGGCGAACACTGAAGCTTTCTTT. It encodes CASSLGGQANTEAFF.

The chain combines TRBV11-2 with TRBJ2-3, with TRBD1 matching 7 bases. V lost 5 bases and J lost 7; bases outside the gene matches: 12. The CDR3 runs 15 residues. Germline CDR1 SGHAT, CDR2 FQNNGV. The CDR3 spells CASSKGAGATNTQYF. CDR3 DNA sequence: TGTGCCAGCAGCAAGGGGGCAGGGGCCACGAATACGCAGTATTTT.

This chain uses TRBV15 with TRBJ1-1; D is ambiguous. Trimming took 0 bases from V and 1 from J, leaving 9 bases between them. This CDR3 spans 15 amino acids. Germline V gene data show CDR1 as LNHNV and CDR2 as YYDKDF (reference sequence). In DNA form, the CDR3 reads TGTGCCACCAGCAGAGATGGACGGGAGAACACTGAAGCTTTCTTT. Translating it yields CATSRDGRENTEAFF.

CDR3 residues: CASSFGERVTGELFF. As DNA, the CDR3 is TGTGCCAGCAGCTTTGGGGAGAGGGTTACCGGGGAGCTGTTTTTT. The rearrangement joins TRBV7-9 to TRBJ2-2, with a tentative D call TRBD2 (5 bases). Trimming removed 3 bases at V and 5 bases at J, with 13 bases between. This CDR3 is 15 amino acids long. Germline-derived CDR1 and CDR2 are SEHNR and FQNEAQ (reference sequence).

The J gene is TRBJ1-2, the V gene TRBV2; maybe TRBD1 (6 bases). Looked up from germline, CDR1 is SNHLY and CDR2 is FYNNEI. V shed 10 bases and J shed 2 bases, with 14 bases lying between them. This CDR3 contains 13 residues. Here the CDR3 DNA reads TGTGCCATCAGGGACATTATGAACTATGGCTACACCTTC. Its protein is CAIRDIMNYGYTF.

V is TRBV15 and J is TRBJ2-3; D possibly corresponds to TRBD2 (5 bases). CDR3 length: 13 amino acids. Per germline, CDR1 LNHNV and CDR2 YYDKDF (reference sequence). V lost 5 bases, J lost 3 bases, and 9 bases lay in between. The CDR3 is CATSVRLTDTQYF. The CDR3 nucleotides are TGTGCCACCAGCGTCCGACTAACAGATACGCAGTATTTT.

This clone was detected once. The sample has other DNA sequences that encode this CDR3 too. This rearrangement joins TRBV9 to TRBJ2-2, with D possibly TRBD1 on 5 matching bases. V dropped 0 bases and J dropped 1 base, with 7 bases sitting between them. CDR3 length equals 15 residues. Germline loops: CDR1 SGDLS, CDR2 YYNGEE. The DNA for the CDR3 is TGTGCCAGCAGCGTAGGGCAGGGGAACACCGGGGAGCTGTTTTTT. Translating it yields CASSVGQGNTGELFF.

The J gene is TRBJ1-2, the V gene TRBV18; 7 bases agree with TRBD1. This CDR3 has 14 amino acids. Germline CDR1 KGHSH, CDR2 LQKENI. Trimming took 3 bases from V and 5 from J; bases not matched to a gene: 6. The CDR3 reads CASSPGTETYGYTF. The CDR3 DNA is TGTGCCAGCTCACCGGGGACAGAAACATATGGCTACACCTTC.

A remark on this clone: The junction shows a germline mismatch at one end, possibly a read error. The chain employs TRBV7-7 and TRBJ2-3; 14 nucleotides agree with TRBD2. Germline V gives CDR1 SSHAT, CDR2 FNYEAQ (reference sequence). The CDR3 loop spans 16 amino acids. CDR3 in amino acids: CASSSGLAGAGDTQYF. The DNA for the CDR3 is TGTGCTAGCAGCTCGGGACTAGCGGGGGCCGGAGATACGCAGTATTTT.

The V call is TRBV7-9, the J call TRBJ1-6; TRBD1 is a possible D gene (5 bases). Trimming left V 5 bases short and J 6 bases short, with 8 bases between. The CDR3 spans 13 residues. CDR1 SEHNR and CDR2 FQNEAQ come from the germline V gene (reference sequence). CDR3 protein: CASSNQGNSPLHF. DNA for the CDR3: TGTGCCAGCAGCAACCAGGGTAATTCACCCCTCCACTTT.

This chain joins TRBV28 and TRBJ2-7, with 11 bases matching TRBD1. This CDR3 is built from 15 residues. Germline loops: CDR1 MDHEN, CDR2 SYDVKM. The junction had 13 bases not matched to a gene; V was cut back by 8 bases and J by 7 bases. The CDR3 DNA sequence: TGTGCCAGCTCCAATCCGGGACAGGGGGTCTGGGAGCAGTACTTC. Its translation: CASSNPGQGVWEQYF. Variable domain in full (rest from reference TRBV28 and TRBJ2-7): DVKVTQSSRYLVKRTGEKVFLECVQDMDHENMFWYRQDPGLGLRLIYFSYDVKMKEKGDIPEGYSVSREKKERFSLILESASTNQTSMYLCASSNPGQGVWEQYFGPGTRLTVT.

The rearrangement links TRBV5-1 to TRBJ1-2, with 10 bases aligning to TRBD1. From germline, CDR1 is SGHRS and CDR2 YFSETQ. The V segment lost 4 bases and the J segment 0 bases; nucleotides outside the gene matches: 3. The CDR3 has 15 residues. The CDR3 is CASSPGQGSNYGYTF. Here the CDR3 DNA reads TGCGCCAGCAGCCCGGGACAGGGGTCTAACTATGGCTACACCTTC.

The CDR3 protein is CASSVRTSGDTGELFF. For the CDR3, the DNA is TGCGCCAGCAGCGTACGGACTAGCGGGGATACCGGGGAGCTGTTTTTT. The chain has TRBV5-1 and TRBJ2-2, with TRBD2 identical over 12 bases. Germline CDR1 is SGHRS and CDR2 is YFSETQ. The CDR3 covers 16 residues. Trimming at V came to 4 bases and at J to 5 bases, leaving 6 bases not matched to a gene.

The V and J genes are TRBV7-9 and TRBJ2-7, with 7 bases aligning to TRBD2. Germline V gene lookup returns CDR1 SEHNR and CDR2 FQNEAQ (reference sequence). The ends lost 4 bases at V and 3 bases at J; junction bases unmatched: 9. This CDR3 contains 15 residues. The CDR3 DNA reads TGTGCCAGCAGCTCTAGGACTAGGTCCCTCTACGAGCAGTACTTC. It specifies CASSSRTRSLYEQYF.

This clone was counted a single time. J is TRBJ1-2 and V is TRBV7-9; 7 bases align to TRBD1. Trimming at V came to 4 bases and at J to 7 bases, leaving 6 bases not matched to a gene. This CDR3 region has 13 residues. Germline V gives CDR1 SEHNR, CDR2 FQNEAQ (reference sequence). The CDR3 loop reads CASSSQGSGGYTF. DNA of the CDR3: TGTGCCAGCAGCTCACAGGGGAGCGGTGGCTACACCTTC. Drawing the rest from reference TRBV7-9 and TRBJ1-2, the complete variable domain is DTGVSQNPRHKITKRGQNVTFRCDPISEHNRLYWYRQTLGQGPEFLTYFQNEAQLEKSRLLSDRFSAERPKGSFSTLEIQRTEQGDSAMYLCASSSQGSGGYTFGSGTRLTVV.

This chain connects TRBV10-1 to TRBJ2-7, with 9 bases aligning to TRBD1. J lost 3 bases, V lost 5 bases, and 2 bases had no gene match. The CDR3 is made up of 13 amino acids. Germline V gives CDR1 WNHNN, CDR2 SYGVQD (reference sequence). CDR3 loop: CASSRGQGYEQYF. For the CDR3, the DNA is TGCGCCAGCAGTCGGGGACAGGGCTACGAGCAGTACTTC.